The 8 T cell receptor beta chains below all came from one sample that was sequenced in a study of beta chain features in type 1 diabetes. What was sequenced were expressed TCRB transcripts, since all of the isolated RNA had been reverse transcribed. Libraries were prepared by immunoSEQ multiplex PCR; TCRdb keeps only in-frame clonotypes and omits some of them. The sample shows under 550,000 clones, 9.5% to 12% of them seen only once. The sequencing input was naive CD4+ T cells from blood. These receptors originate from a woman younger than 30 in good health.

The J gene is TRBJ2-5, the V gene TRBV4-2; maybe TRBD2 (5 bases). V dropped 1 base and J dropped 2 bases, with 14 bases sitting between them. CDR1 and CDR2 (germline): LGHNA, YNFKEQ. CDR3 size: 16 residues. CDR3 bases: TGTGCCAGCAGCCAAGGGGAATACGGAGGTCAAGAGACCCAGTACTTC. As protein: CASSQGEYGGQETQYF.

This clone was seen a handful of times. The same CDR3 arises from other DNA sequences in this sample as well. The chain has TRBV29-1 and TRBJ2-7; perhaps TRBD1 as D (5 bases). The germline V gene encodes CDR1 SQVTM and CDR2 ANQGSEA. This CDR3 has 11 residues. V gave up 4 bases and J gave up 3 bases, with 7 bases separating them. The CDR3 here is CSVGDSYEQYF. In DNA form, the CDR3 reads TGCAGCGTTGGAGACAGCTACGAGCAGTACTTC.

The chain combines TRBV6-5 with TRBJ2-1; 7 nucleotides align to TRBD1. V shed 6 bases and J 5 bases; nucleotides not matched to a gene: 4. Germline lookup yields CDR1 MNHEY and CDR2 SVGAGI. CDR3 length equals 13 residues. The CDR3 reads CASRPGTDNEQFF. CDR3 nucleotide sequence: TGTGCCAGCAGGCCCGGGACAGACAATGAGCAGTTCTTC.

The CDR3 coding sequence is TGTGCCAGCAGCGTCAGCGGAACCTTCTCCTACAATGAGCAGTTCTTC. As protein: CASSVSGTFSYNEQFF. The chain uses TRBV9 and TRBJ2-1; TRBD2 is a possible D gene (5 bases). V dropped 2 bases and J dropped 0 bases, with 12 bases sitting between them. Germline V gene sequence: CDR1 SGDLS, CDR2 YYNGEE. There are 16 residues in the CDR3.

The rearrangement uses TRBV29-1 and TRBJ1-4, with TRBD1 matching over 7 bases. The CDR3 consists of 14 residues. Germline loops: CDR1 SQVTM, CDR2 ANQGSEA. V lost 4 bases and J lost 8; bases outside the gene matches: 10. The DNA of the CDR3 is TGCAGCGTTGCAGAGACAGGGATGAGAGAAAAACTGTTTTTT. Translating it yields CSVAETGMREKLFF.

In this sample, this clone turned up a few times. This sequence joins TRBV18 and TRBJ2-7; 8 bases are shared with TRBD1. The CDR3 totals 15 residues. J gave up 3 bases and V 6 bases, and 10 bases lay outside the gene matches. Germline V CDR1 and CDR2: KGHSH, LQKENI. The CDR3 region has the DNA TGTGCCAGCTCCCCGAACAGGGGGACGGTCTACGAGCAGTACTTC. This encodes CASSPNRGTVYEQYF.

The V gene is TRBV9, the J gene TRBJ2-2; no firm D call. The CDR3 consists of 15 residues. V was cut by 0 bases and J by 3 bases, with 9 bases left in between. Germline values: CDR1 SGDLS, CDR2 YYNGEE. CDR3 nucleotide sequence: TGTGCCAGCAGCGTAGATTTCAGATACACCGGGGAGCTGTTTTTT. It encodes CASSVDFRYTGELFF.

The chain combines TRBV14 with TRBJ1-2; D is perhaps TRBD1 (5 bases). Deletions cut 0 bases from V and 4 bases from J, with 6 bases between. The germline CDR1 and CDR2 sequences are SGHDN and FVKESK. The CDR3 covers 13 residues. The CDR3 nucleotides read TGTGCCAGCAGCCAAGACAGGGCCTATGGCTACACCTTC. Protein: CASSQDRAYGYTF.